This TCR beta chain is drawn from a study of blood T cell repertoires in COVID-19. For the study at large: The study drew acute and convalescent COVID-19 samples from the United States, Italy and Spain. PBMCs, B-cell-depleted T cells, or T cells were the source of the cDNA or gDNA that made up the material.

In the original workflow: Amplification with reference gene primers provided the estimates of nucleated cell counts. Assay: immunoSEQ multiplex PCR; the TCRdb copy retains only in-frame clones and omits some. V, J and clone size are those of that table, while D and trimming were read from the DNA. The sample carries over 50,000 clones, less than 90% recorded once. With 6 bases removed from V and 0 bases from J, the gap between germline ends came to 12 bases. Looked up from germline, CDR1 is MDHEN and CDR2 is SYDVKM. The CDR3 sequence is 15 residues long. This TCR was sampled from a man in his fifties or sixties with acute or convalescent COVID-19. The chain recombines TRBV28 with TRBJ1-5; D not resolved. The sequenced sample was peripheral blood. The CDR3 is CASRTGWVSNQPQHF. CDR3 sequence (DNA): TGTGCCAGCAGGACCGGGTGGGTTAGCAATCAGCCCCAGCATTTT.